This TCR beta chain was found in a study of T cells after yellow fever vaccination. Across the study: Fractions with few cells were prepared using SMART-Seq v4 Ultra Low Input.

Study results and limitations: After the booster, about 95% of CD4 and about nine tenths of CD8 primary-response clones were re-detected. Abundant clonotypes from the bulk population could get into FACS-sorted repertoires as contaminants.

This clonotype turned up a few times. What it recognizes is unknown. The germline V and J ends were trimmed by 2 bases and 8 bases, with 11 bases remaining between them. This CDR3 region has 13 residues. CDR1 is LGHNA and CDR2 is YSLEER in the germline V gene. 5'RACE template switching added a universal primer site and UMIs to TCR cDNA. TCRdb called the 5' RACE reads again in MiXCR, with one record for every CDR3 protein. The repertoire has 450,000 to 650,000 distinct CDR3 sequences, 20% to 25% of them found once; the top ten carry around 17%. The TCR originated in a man between 18 and 29 years old who received the YFV17D yellow fever vaccine. Sample: PBMCs, taken approximately 22 days after the first yellow fever vaccination. The chain links TRBV4-3 to TRBJ2-3, with D possibly being TRBD1 or TRBD2 (6 bases each). CDR3 sequence (DNA): TGCGCCAGCAGCCAACGGGGGCAGGGTACGCAGTATTTT. Translating it yields CASSQRGQGTQYF.